The T cell receptor (beta chain) under discussion was sequenced for a study of OX40 agonist ivuxolimab in advanced cancers. Study overall: Previous treatment with anti-PD-1, anti-PD-L1 or anti-CTLA-4 therapy was allowed; 30% to 50% had received some. Partial responses were observed in three patients, of whom one had hepatocellular carcinoma and two had cutaneous melanoma. Whole-study results and caveats: Nonresponders included some who also had low normalized T-cell clonal expansion. Expanded clones belonging to CD8+ T cells outnumbered, on average, those of CD4+.

The data were produced by immunoSEQ multiplex PCR, yet TCRdb's version contains in-frame clones alone and is incomplete. The table lists under 20,000 clones, roughly 84% of them singletons. On this clone itself: Its cognate antigen is unknown.

The CDR3 extends over 14 amino acids. Germline-derived CDR1 and CDR2 are MNHEY and SVGAGI. Trimming took 5 bases from V and 11 from J; bases not matched to a gene: 11. V is TRBV6-5 and J is TRBJ1-5; 8 nucleotides align to TRBD1. This clonotype was sampled from an adult with an advanced solid tumor such as melanoma, head and neck, liver or kidney cancer. The material sequenced was CD4+ or CD8+ T cells sorted from blood, taken in a trial of the OX40 agonist ivuxolimab. The CDR3 coding sequence is TGTGCCAGCAGTCCCGGACAGGGAATCCTCTCCCAGCATTTT. Protein sequence: CASSPGQGILSQHF.